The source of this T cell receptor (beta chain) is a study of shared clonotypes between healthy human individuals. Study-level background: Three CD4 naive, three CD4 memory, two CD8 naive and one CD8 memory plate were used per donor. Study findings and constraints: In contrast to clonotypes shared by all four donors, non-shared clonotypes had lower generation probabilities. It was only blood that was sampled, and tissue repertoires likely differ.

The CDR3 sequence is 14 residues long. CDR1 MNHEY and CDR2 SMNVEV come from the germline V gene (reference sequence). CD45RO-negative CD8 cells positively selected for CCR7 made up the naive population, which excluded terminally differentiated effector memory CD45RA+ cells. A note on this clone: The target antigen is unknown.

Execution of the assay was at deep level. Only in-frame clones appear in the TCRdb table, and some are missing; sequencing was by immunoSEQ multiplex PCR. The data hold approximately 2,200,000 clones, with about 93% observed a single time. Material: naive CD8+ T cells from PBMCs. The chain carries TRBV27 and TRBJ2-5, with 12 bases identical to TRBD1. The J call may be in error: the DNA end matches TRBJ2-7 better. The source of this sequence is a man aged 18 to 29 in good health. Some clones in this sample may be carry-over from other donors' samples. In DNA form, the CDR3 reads TGTGCCAGCCGCCGGGACAGGGGGCTCTACGAGCAGTACTTC. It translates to CASRRDRGLYEQYF.